These 14 T cell receptor beta chains originate from one sample sequenced in a study of blood T cells in healthy people across ages. Through a sample-barcoded 5' primer and a J-beta primer mix, a second PCR was run for roughly 7 to 11 cycles. A single record per CDR3 protein comes from TCRdb applying MiXCR to the 5' RACE reads. The data show some 940,000 distinct CDR3 sequences, with under 35% seen just once and around 9.6% held by the top ten. Separately, the same data were catalogued under a study of T cells of mothers and their children.

Sequenced sample: blood. These receptors all stem from a woman between 35 and 50 years old in good health.

This clonotype was recorded only once. Being one base from a much bigger clone, this may be a read error. The chain employs TRBV6-6 and TRBJ1-2; 9 positions match TRBD1. Germline lookup yields CDR1 MNHNY and CDR2 SVGAGI (reference sequence). The CDR3 has 16 residues. This CDR3 is CASRYSGTGKDYGYTF. As DNA, the CDR3 is TGTGCCAGCAGGTACTCGGGGACAGGGAAAGACTATGGCTACACCTTC.

The sample holds a few counts of this clonotype. This sequence joins TRBV20-1 and TRBJ2-1, with 9 bases that match TRBD1. V lost 5 bases to trimming and J lost 0 bases; unmatched junction nucleotides: 11. CDR1 and CDR2 (germline): DFQATT, SNEGSKA (reference sequence). This CDR3 has 17 amino acids. DNA of the CDR3: TGCAGTGCTCAGGGACAGGGTGTCATGGGCTCCTACAATGAGCAGTTCTTC. It is translated as CSAQGQGVMGSYNEQFF.

In its sample, this clonotype was seen once. Sequence at one end of the junction differs from germline and may be a read error. The V gene is TRBV15, the J gene TRBJ1-2; D gene uncertain. Germline values: CDR1 LNHNV, CDR2 YYDKDF (reference sequence). The CDR3 runs to 14 residues. DNA of the CDR3: TGTGCCACCAGCAGAGATGGGGAGGACTATGGCTGCACCTTC. Translating gives CATSRDGEDYGCTF.

This chain uses TRBV9 with TRBJ1-1, with D maybe TRBD1 (5 bases). Germline V lookup: CDR1 SGDLS, CDR2 YYNGEE. This CDR3 has 14 amino acids. V was shortened by 3 bases and J by 1 base, with 10 bases between the two germline ends. The CDR3, as DNA: TGTGCCAGCAGCGCCGGGGACTGGAACACTGAAGCTTTCTTT. Translation gives CASSAGDWNTEAFF.

The sample holds a few counts of this clonotype. This chain joins TRBV11-2 and TRBJ2-1, with 8 bases lining up with TRBD2. The V and J ends lost 8 bases and 4 bases, in that order; junction bases with no gene match: 13. From germline, CDR1 is SGHAT and CDR2 FQNNGV. The CDR3 sequence is 16 residues long. CDR3 nucleotide sequence: TGTGCCAGCGGAGTAAGCGGGGGCCGAAGGTACAATGAGCAGTTCTTC. It specifies CASGVSGGRRYNEQFF.

This clonotype was seen once. The chain has TRBV2 and TRBJ2-1; D call uncertain. V lost 5 bases to trimming and J lost 6 bases, with 17 bases between them. CDR1 is SNHLY, CDR2 FYNNEI, per germline. The CDR3 runs 15 residues. CDR3 in DNA: TGTGCCAGCAGTTTCGGTTCGGGCCAATCCAATGAGCAGTTCTTC. Protein sequence: CASSFGSGQSNEQFF.

This clonotype was observed a handful of times. V and J are TRBV29-1 and TRBJ2-1, with a tentative D call TRBD1 (6 bases). This CDR3 contains 14 residues. The germline V gene has CDR1 SQVTM and CDR2 ANQGSEA. The CDR3 DNA follows: TGCAACGTGGGTCGACAGGTTGATTACAATGAGCAGTTCTTC. Protein: CNVGRQVDYNEQFF.

This clonotype was recorded many times. The chain links TRBV18 to TRBJ2-7; D might be TRBD1 or TRBD2, each matching 5 bases. The CDR3 has 12 amino acids. The V gene lost 1 base and the J gene lost 5 bases, with 6 bases spanning the gap. CDR1 KGHSH and CDR2 LQKENI come from the germline V gene. CDR3 in amino acids: CASSPLGDEQYF. The CDR3, as DNA: TGTGCCAGCTCACCACTGGGGGACGAGCAGTACTTC.

In DNA form, the CDR3 reads TGTGCCTGGGGCCTCGCGGGACGCTCGGAACCTTTCTTT. It translates to CAWGLAGRSEPFF. The chain recombines TRBV30 with TRBJ1-1, with D possibly matching TRBD1 (5 bases). V was trimmed by 5 bases and J by 12 bases, leaving 22 bases between them. The length of the CDR3 is 13 residues. Germline V gives CDR1 GTSNPN, CDR2 SVGIG (reference sequence).

The chain is built from TRBV7-9 and TRBJ2-7, with 8 bases that match TRBD2. V shed 4 bases and J 2 bases; nucleotides not matched to a gene: 10. CDR3 length equals 16 residues. The germline V gene encodes CDR1 SEHNR and CDR2 FQNEAQ (reference sequence). The DNA for the CDR3 is TGTGCCAGCAGCTCGCTGGTGGCGGGGGGAACCTACGAGCAGTACTTC. Translating gives CASSSLVAGGTYEQYF.

This clonotype came up many times. J is TRBJ2-5 and V is TRBV12-3 or TRBV12-4, with D unresolved. V was cut by 1 base and J by 5 bases, with 8 bases left in between. This CDR3 comprises 13 residues. The CDR3 loop reads CASSLGLWETQYF. DNA for the CDR3: TGTGCCAGCAGTTTAGGATTGTGGGAGACCCAGTACTTC.

Remarks on this clonotype: A much larger clone sits a single nucleotide away, making a read error possible. The chain recombines TRBV7-6 with TRBJ2-4, with D unclear. TRBJ2-7 matches the DNA end more closely, so the J call is doubtful. The CDR3 has 15 residues. Germline CDR1 and CDR2: SGHVS and FNYEAQ. CDR3 sequence (DNA): TGTGCCAGCAGCTTAGGGGTACAAGGCCCCTACGAGCAGTACTTC. Protein: CASSLGVQGPYEQYF.

This clonotype was detected ten times or more. The chain has TRBV11-2 and TRBJ2-3; TRBD1 might be the D (5 bases). Trimming cost V 7 bases and J 3 bases, with 11 bases left between them. The CDR3 spans 13 residues. Germline loops: CDR1 SGHAT, CDR2 FQNNGV. The CDR3 nucleotides are TGTGCCAGCAACTCTAGGGGTACAGATACGCAGTATTTT. Residues: CASNSRGTDTQYF.

There are many counts of this clonotype. V gene TRBV20-1 combines with J gene TRBJ2-1, with D perhaps matching TRBD2 (6 bases). Trimming removed 3 bases from V and 7 bases from J, with 13 bases in between. This CDR3 has 13 residues. The germline CDR1 and CDR2 sequences are DFQATT and SNEGSKA (reference sequence). CDR3 sequence reads: CSARTRTGNEQFF. The CDR3, as DNA: TGCAGTGCTAGGACTAGAACGGGGAATGAGCAGTTCTTC.